This TCR beta chain was recorded in a study of molecular identifiers for immune sequencing clone quantification. This clonotype appeared many times. Naive CD8 T cell sorting was performed on the CD8+CD4-CCR7+CD45RA+ phenotype. V was shortened by 6 bases and J by 0 bases, with 18 bases between the two germline ends. CDR1 is MNHNS, CDR2 SASEGT, per germline. The CDR3 is 17 amino acids. TCRdb processed the PCR reads anew with MiXCR; each CDR3 protein has one entry. This repertoire shows approximately 550,000 distinct CDR3 sequences, about 25% found once; its top ten account for 0.7% to 0.9%. The rearrangement links TRBV6-1 to TRBJ2-4; D remains unclear. The sample consisted of naive CD8+ T cells from blood, with Jurkat cell RNA spiked in. Regarding subset: FACS-sorted CD8+CD4-CCR7+CD45RA+ naive T cells. This TCR came from a human donor in good health. Some libraries in this study had Jurkat cell RNA spiked in. CDR3 sequence reads: CASRVTETSLAKNIQYF. The CDR3 DNA sequence: TGTGCCAGCAGGGTTACAGAGACATCCTTAGCCAAAAACATTCAGTACTTC.